This TCR beta chain is from a study of blood T cell repertoires in COVID-19. Across the study: Acute-phase and convalescent COVID-19 samples originated in the United States, Italy and Spain. Sample material is recorded as cDNA or gDNA derived from T cells, B-cell-depleted T cells, or PBMCs.

Per germline, CDR1 MNHEY and CDR2 SMNVEV (reference sequence). Trimming left V 8 bases short and J 4 bases short, with 14 bases between. The CDR3 length is 13 residues. Assay used: immunoSEQ multiplex PCR; TCRdb lists only in-frame clones, some missing. The profile shows 92,000 or so clones, about 91% of them singletons. Sequences were obtained from peripheral blood. The genes are TRBV27 and TRBJ1-2; D is perhaps TRBD1 (5 bases). This clonotype originated in a man aged 55-75 years with acute or convalescent COVID-19. In DNA, the CDR3 is TGTGCCAGCGGGAGGGGACCGAGCTATGGCTACACCTTC. Protein: CASGRGPSYGYTF.